Sequencing of this TCR beta chain was carried out in a study of shared clonotypes between healthy human individuals (dated by TCRdb to about 2020). Study-level background: The cohort included a few men and a couple of women between 18 and 49 years of age. For each donor, CD4 naive and CD4 memory were each run on three plates, CD8 naive on two plates, and CD8 memory on one plate. Different laboratories and diverse techniques were used to prepare libraries and sequence TCR repertoires, to increase sequencing depth and limit assay-specific biases. To estimate repertoire size and how much clonotypes are shared between individuals, the study performed deep sequencing of blood TCR repertoires from a handful of healthy adults. Leukapheresis yielded between about 0.85 and 9.5 billion PBMCs per donor. General conclusions and limits of the study: When a handful of donors were compared, the shared fraction of clonotypes was 5% to 6.5% for naive CD4, roughly 3.4% for naive CD8, 2.3% for memory CD4, and 0.35% to 0.4% for memory CD8. Sampling was restricted to blood, and TCR repertoires in tissues likely differ from the TCR repertoires found in blood. Clonotypes shared by all four sorted-subset donors showed higher generation probabilities than non-shared clonotypes. Rarefaction of sorted-subset datasets indicated incomplete sequencing despite the large sequencing depth. Based on pairwise subsampling, the degree of clonotype sharing among donors was expected to be affected by sequencing depth. Because the study included only a small number of donors, the genetic and exposure-history diversity represented was limited. Estimated clonotype richness was generally larger for naive than for memory subsets.

Donors were healthy HIV-negative adults with no recently reported acute infections or vaccinations. Every donor was a Caucasian adult residing in Nashville, Tennessee, USA. CD4+ T cells were enriched by magnetic negative selection; naive cells were then positively selected on CD45RA, and the negative fraction formed the memory subset. Blood was collected by leukapheresis, and PBMCs were isolated by Ficoll-Histopaque density gradient centrifugation and then cryopreserved in liquid nitrogen vapor phase. Analytical flow cytometry was used to check the purity and quantity of every magnetically sorted T cell population. Genomic DNA was isolated from each sorted fraction and quantified by UV absorbance on a Nanodrop 2000c. Using the deep immunoSEQ assay, multiplex PCR amplified TCR CDR3 regions from genomic DNA. Extracted genomic DNA from each cell subset was spread evenly across all wells of several immunoSEQ 96-well plates, with each plate serving as a replicate. Each replicate PCR for sorted subsets received about 0.2 ug genomic DNA, equal to tens of thousands of T cell genomes. The purified libraries were quantified using a Qubit 3.0 fluorometer, sized with a Bioanalyzer 2100, and then quantified again using the KAPA Library Quantification kit. A separate single-read 150-cycle Illumina NextSeq 550 flow cell was used to sequence each immunoSEQ 96-well plate. The original pipeline was this. Because only junctional sequences without quality scores were contained in the immunoSEQ output, filtering matching that applied to full-length reads could not be performed. To assign V/J genes and CDR3, sequences were annotated using PyIR, a Python wrapper for IgBLAST v1.9, with IMGT germline references. Any read was removed if the V/J assignment was weak (E-value above 1e-6), the CDR3 was missing, or the read contained stop codons, out-of-frame junctions, or ambiguous translated residues. V3J clonotypes were defined as sequences sharing the same inferred V gene, J gene, and CDR3 amino acid sequence. Percentage overlap between repertoires was computed as shared unique clonotypes divided by the size of the smaller repertoire. Richness of each repertoire was evaluated using RTK rarefaction, the Chao1 estimator, and Recon v2.1 estimates of unobserved clonotypes. Generation probabilities for all TCRbeta clonotypes obtained by the gDNA method from several donors were computed using OLGA. The table comes from immuneACCESS by way of TCRdb, which keeps in-frame sequences with V and J called. Part of the clones is missing from these tables; in studies checked, under half for an unresolved V gene and the rest for unknown reasons. V, J and clone size are those of that table, while D and trimming were read from the DNA. This sample gives about 2 million clones in total; 85% to 95% of them show up just once. Together, the top ten hold 0.13% of the sample.

A remark on this clone: The antigen it recognizes is unknown. Per-base quality was not reported, and no clone a single base away is much larger than it.

Via the germline V gene, CDR1 is KGHSH and CDR2 LQKENI. Relative to germline, V is missing 3 bases and J is missing 3 bases, with 6 bases of the junction outside any gene match. The CDR3 goes from the cysteine to the phenylalanine over 15 residues. Just the 45-base CDR3 DNA is kept, in frame starting at base 1. The chain uses TRBV18 and TRBJ1-1; TRBD1 matches 8 bases in the middle. This clonotype was obtained from a man aged 18-30 years in good health. The sample comprised naive CD4+ T cells sorted from blood. The sample's cell subset or site, from its label and the paper: CD45RA+ positively selected. The CDR3 loop reads CASSPQGQVDTEAFF. The sequence in DNA is TGTGCCAGCTCACCCCAGGGACAGGTAGACACTGAAGCTTTCTTT.